This T cell receptor (beta chain) was identified in a study of long-term antiretroviral therapy in people with HIV. Study context: Initial samples were collected about a decade before the 2015 immediate-ART recommendation.

The libraries were made with immunoSEQ v3.0 at survey level. TCRdb keeps only in-frame clones here, not all; method: immunoSEQ multiplex PCR. The sample lists over 15,000 clones, around 75% occurring once. V gave up 3 bases and J gave up 2 bases; unmatched junction bases: 4. The CDR3 sequence is 15 residues long. Germline V gives CDR1 SNHLY, CDR2 FYNNEI. This clone was detected only a few times. Its antigen is still unknown. Overall study findings and caveats: HIV repertoires covered narrower CDR3 length ranges than controls did. Relative to transplant donor controls, diversity remained lower despite increasing after ART.

The sample here was unsorted PBMCs, taken 1.5 years before starting antiretroviral therapy. V is TRBV2 and J is TRBJ2-1, with 7 bases matching TRBD1. The sequence was obtained from a woman between 45 and 65 years old with HIV. CDR3: CASSDRTGPYNEQFF. For the CDR3, the DNA is TGTGCCAGCAGTGACCGGACAGGACCCTACAATGAGCAGTTCTTC. The variable domain in full, completed from reference TRBV2 and TRBJ2-1, reads EPEVTQTPSHQVTQMGQEVILRCVPISNHLYFYWYRQILGQKVEFLVSFYNNEISEKSEIFDDQFSVERPDGSNFTLKIRSTKLEDSAMYFCASSDRTGPYNEQFFGPGTRLTVL.